Listed here are 16 T cell receptor beta chains from one sample, sequenced in a study of T cell repertoires in ileal Crohn's disease (dated by TCRdb to between 2018 and 2020). The time point label, as the study defines it: inflamed ileum from the surgical specimen. The library was made by the immunoSEQ multiplex PCR assay. TCRdb re-hosts the immuneACCESS table, in-frame sequences only. Its copies lack some clones; in the studies checked, an unresolved V gene accounts for under half of them, and the cause for the rest is not known. In all, the sample holds 2,000 to 2,500 clones, and 93% of those were seen once. The ten largest account for roughly 4% of the sample. Sequenced material: ileal tissue. These receptors were obtained from an adult with Crohn's disease.

The CDR3 DNA is TGCAGCGGGCGGACAGGCCCCAATCAGCCCCAGCATTTT. This encodes CSGRTGPNQPQHF. The J gene is TRBJ1-5, the V gene TRBV29-1; the match to TRBD1 covers 7 bases. With 7 bases clipped from V and 3 bases from J, the junction kept 6 bases outside the gene matches. Per the germline V gene, CDR1 is SQVTM and CDR2 is ANQGSEA. The CDR3 loop spans 13 amino acids.

CDR3 protein: CASSRTGVGYTF. The CDR3 DNA reads as TGTGCCAGCAGCCGAACAGGGGTTGGCTACACCTTC. The V call is TRBV16, the J call TRBJ1-2, with 7 bases matching TRBD1. Germline V gives CDR1 KGHSY, CDR2 FQNENV. V lost 4 bases to trimming and J lost 7 bases; unmatched junction nucleotides: 3. This CDR3 contains 12 residues.

V and J are TRBV19 and TRBJ2-7, with D perhaps being TRBD1 or TRBD2 (5 bases each). The CDR3 totals 16 residues. V was clipped by 6 bases and J by 4 bases, with 22 bases between them. Germline V gene sequence: CDR1 LNHDA, CDR2 SQIVND (reference sequence). CDR3 DNA sequence: TGTGCCAGTAGCGACAACGCGGGCCAGGGATCTTACGAGCAGTACTTC. Its protein is CASSDNAGQGSYEQYF.

The rearrangement uses TRBV7-6 and TRBJ2-7, with D possibly called TRBD1 or TRBD2 (5 bases each). The CDR3 spans 13 residues. Trimming pared 5 bases from V and 7 bases from J, leaving 15 bases between. Per germline, CDR1 SGHVS and CDR2 FNYEAQ. The CDR3 nucleotides read TGTGCCAGCAGCCTATTGGGGGAGTGGGAGCAGTACTTC. Amino acid sequence: CASSLLGEWEQYF.

The rearrangement uses TRBV19 and TRBJ1-1; D is possibly TRBD1 (5 bases). This CDR3 spans 13 amino acids. Germline V gene lookup returns CDR1 LNHDA and CDR2 SQIVND (reference sequence). V lost 7 bases, J lost 4 bases, and 13 bases lay in between. As DNA, the CDR3 is TGTGCCAGTATGCAGGGTTTCGGCACTGAAGCTTTCTTT. Protein: CASMQGFGTEAFF.

J is TRBJ1-6 and V is TRBV30; D is ambiguous. Trimming removed 0 bases at V and 0 bases at J, with 6 bases between. CDR1 and CDR2 from the germline V gene are GTSNPN and SVGIG (reference sequence). This CDR3 contains 15 residues. CDR3 DNA: TGTGCCTGGAGTGTCCCTCTCTCCTATAATTCACCCCTCCACTTT. Translated, it gives CAWSVPLSYNSPLHF.

V usage is TRBV9 and J usage is TRBJ1-2; unclear D gene. This CDR3 region has 11 residues. From germline, CDR1 is SGDLS and CDR2 YYNGEE. V lost 3 bases and J 2 bases, leaving 2 bases between the germline ends. The DNA for the CDR3 is TGTGCCAGCAGCGCAAACTATGGCTACACCTTC. The encoded protein is CASSANYGYTF.

The rearrangement joins TRBV9 to TRBJ2-7; TRBD1 is a possible D gene (5 bases). The CDR3 is 16 residues long. Trimming stripped 3 bases from V and 2 bases from J, with 18 bases between. CDR1 and CDR2 (germline): SGDLS, YYNGEE. CDR3 bases: TGTGCCAGCAGCGCACAGGACGCCTGGCCGGCCTACGAGCAGTACTTC. Translating gives CASSAQDAWPAYEQYF.

The chain has TRBV27 and TRBJ2-5; 8 nucleotides line up with TRBD1. The germline V gene encodes CDR1 MNHEY and CDR2 SMNVEV (reference sequence). The CDR3 has 14 residues. The J segment lost 7 bases and the V segment lost 6 bases, leaving 10 bases of the junction unmatched. The CDR3 DNA is TGTGCCAGCAGCCCCCGGGACAGGCCCGTGACCCAGTACTTC. This translates into CASSPRDRPVTQYF.

The gene calls are TRBV19 and TRBJ2-1; 8 bases agree with TRBD2. Germline V gene lookup returns CDR1 LNHDA and CDR2 SQIVND (reference sequence). V shed 6 bases and J 8 bases; nucleotides not matched to a gene: 9. This CDR3 comprises 14 residues. In nucleotides, the CDR3 is TGTGCCAGTAGGAGAGCTAGCGGGTTGGATGAGCAGTTCTTC. Translation: CASRRASGLDEQFF. Drawing the rest from reference TRBV19 and TRBJ2-1, the complete variable domain is DGGITQSPKYLFRKEGQNVTLSCEQNLNHDAMYWYRQDPGQGLRLIYYSQIVNDFQKGDIAEGYSVSREKKESFPLTVTSAQKNPTAFYLCASRRASGLDEQFFGPGTRLTVL.

This chain uses TRBV6-5 with TRBJ2-7; TRBD1 might be the D (6 bases). Trimming left V 2 bases short and J 2 bases short, with 16 bases between. Germline CDR1 is MNHEY and CDR2 is SVGAGI. The CDR3 length is 16 residues. The CDR3 reads CASSYQQGSTTYEQYF. The CDR3 DNA reads as TGTGCCAGCAGTTACCAACAGGGATCTACCACCTACGAGCAGTACTTC.

This clone was seen a handful of times. This chain links TRBV7-6 with TRBJ2-7, with D uncertain. Trimming stripped 1 base from V and 2 bases from J, with 6 bases between. The CDR3 has 13 residues. Germline CDR1 SGHVS, CDR2 FNYEAQ. The CDR3 spells CASSLGGPYEQYF. The CDR3 region has the DNA TGTGCCAGCAGCTTAGGAGGACCCTACGAGCAGTACTTC.

The V gene is TRBV7-9, the J gene TRBJ1-1; tentative D call: TRBD1 (5 bases). CDR1 and CDR2 (germline): SEHNR, FQNEAQ (reference sequence). Trimming took 2 bases from V and 5 from J, leaving 15 bases between them. The CDR3 is made up of 15 amino acids. CDR3 residues: CASSLQGMGGTEAFF. The DNA for the CDR3 is TGTGCCAGCAGCTTACAGGGTATGGGTGGAACTGAAGCTTTCTTT.

The rearrangement joins TRBV2 to TRBJ1-5, with 9 bases aligning to TRBD1. The V and J ends lost 6 bases and 5 bases, in that order; junction bases with no gene match: 8. CDR1 SNHLY and CDR2 FYNNEI come from the germline V gene. The CDR3 extends over 15 amino acids. Here the CDR3 reads CASSLRTGEDQPQHF. CDR3 sequence (DNA): TGTGCCAGCAGCCTAAGGACAGGGGAGGATCAGCCCCAGCATTTT.

The chain links TRBV19 to TRBJ1-1; a weak D match, TRBD1 (6 bases). The germline V and J ends were trimmed by 5 bases and 2 bases, with 12 bases remaining between them. This CDR3 is 14 amino acids long. Germline V gene sequence: CDR1 LNHDA, CDR2 SQIVND (reference sequence). DNA for the CDR3: TGTGCCAGTAGTTCCCACAGGGATAACACTGAAGCTTTCTTT. It translates to CASSSHRDNTEAFF.

The V call is TRBV25-1, the J call TRBJ1-5; D remains ambiguous. With 4 bases removed from V and 5 bases from J, the gap between germline ends came to 3 bases. This CDR3 contains 11 residues. Germline values: CDR1 MGHDK, CDR2 SYGVNS. The chain's CDR3 is CASSGDQPQHF. For the CDR3, the DNA is TGTGCCAGCAGTGGTGATCAGCCCCAGCATTTT.